A selection of T cell receptor beta chains follows, all from one sample in a study of T cells in Graves' hyperthyroidism and ophthalmopathy. TCRdb redid the calling of the multiplex PCR reads with MiXCR, one entry per CDR3 protein. The data contain some 800,000 distinct CDR3 sequences, 35% to 40% of them singletons. The sequencing input was blood. The receptors stem from a man aged 18 to 29 with Graves' hyperthyroidism. The CDR3 runs from the conserved cysteine through the conserved F or W. Fields, in order: V gene, clone size, D gene, J gene, CDR3 protein, CDR3 DNA. The D gene is left open where the match is weak. Clone size, where shown, is once, few, many, or a class for clones that have expanded.

TRBV5-1,few,-,TRBJ1-1,CASSLEVSTEAFF,TGCGCCAGCAGCCTAGAGGTAAGCACTGAAGCTTTCTTT
TRBV11-2,-,-,TRBJ2-7,CASSADVRLQYEQYF,TGTGCCAGCAGCGCGGACGTGAGGTTACAGTACGAGCAGTACTTC
TRBV12-3/TRBV12-4,-,-,TRBJ2-5,CASSFVPIQETRYF,TGTGCCAGCAGTTTTGTACCGATCCAAGAGACCCGGTACTTC
TRBV15,many,-,TRBJ1-1,CATSRDPTALNTEAFF,TGTGCCACCAGCAGAGATCCGACAGCGCTGAACACTGAAGCTTTCTTT
TRBV7-6,few,TRBD2,TRBJ2-5,CASSLPAKSAPSGGPGETQYF,TGTGCCAGCAGCTTACCCGCTAAGTCGGCACCCTCGGGGGGGCCGGGAGAGACCCAGTACTTC
TRBV29-1,-,TRBD1,TRBJ1-4,CSVSLQGRDEKLFF,TGCAGCGTTTCACTACAGGGGAGGGATGAAAAACTGTTTTTT
TRBV12-3/TRBV12-4,few,-,TRBJ1-2,CASTLITGGDYGYTF,TGTGCCAGCACTCTAATCACAGGAGGGGACTATGGCTACACCTTC
TRBV7-2,-,-,TRBJ1-1,CASSQTVKAEAFF,TGTGCCAGCAGTCAGACGGTAAAGGCTGAAGCTTTCTTT
TRBV7-2,many,-,TRBJ2-7,CASSVVPYEQYF,TGTGCCAGCAGCGTCGTGCCTTACGAGCAGTACTTC
TRBV7-2,many,-,TRBJ1-1,CASSFQLEDTEAFF,TGTGCCAGCAGCTTCCAATTGGAGGACACTGAAGCTTTCTTT
TRBV29-1,once,TRBD1,TRBJ1-6,CSVGDRENSPLHF,TGCAGCGTTGGGGACAGGGAAAATTCACCCCTCCACTTT
TRBV12-3/TRBV12-4,few,-,TRBJ1-1,CASSNPNTEAFF,TGTGCCAGCAGCAATCCGAACACTGAAGCTTTCTTT
TRBV7-8,-,-,TRBJ2-7,CASSHGAGDEQYF,TGTGCCAGCAGCCACGGGGCAGGGGACGAGCAGTACTTC
TRBV7-2,once,TRBD1,TRBJ1-5,CASSSPRTGRGQPQHF,TGTGCCAGCAGTTCCCCCCGGACAGGGAGGGGTCAGCCCCAGCATTTT
TRBV7-2,-,TRBD2,TRBJ2-5,CASSDGLAGVSETQYF,TGTGCCAGCAGCGACGGACTAGCGGGAGTTAGCGAGACCCAGTACTTC
TRBV29-1,once,-,TRBJ1-4,CSVGSRGSNEKLFF,TGCAGCGTTGGATCTAGGGGATCTAATGAAAAACTGTTTTTT
TRBV9,-,-,TRBJ2-5,CASSYSGVGTQYF,TGTGCCAGCAGTTATTCGGGAGTGGGGACCCAGTACTTC
TRBV11-2,-,-,TRBJ1-1,CASSLFTGSSTEAFF,TGTGCCAGCAGCTTATTCACAGGGTCCTCAACTGAAGCTTTCTTT
TRBV7-8,few,TRBD2,TRBJ2-5,CAGSRSGGETQYF,TGTGCCGGCAGCCGCTCCGGGGGGGAGACCCAGTACTTC
TRBV7-9,many,-,TRBJ2-7,CASGWGNEQYF,TGTGCCAGCGGGTGGGGGAACGAGCAGTACTTC
TRBV7-8,-,-,TRBJ2-5,CASSHTRQVNQETQYF,TGTGCCAGCAGCCACACCCGACAGGTCAATCAAGAGACCCAGTACTTC
TRBV6-6,many,TRBD1,TRBJ1-2,CASSYSDRISYGYTF,TGTGCCAGCAGTTACTCGGACAGGATCTCCTATGGCTACACCTTC
TRBV15,-,TRBD1,TRBJ2-6,CATSRDKGAVLGANVLTF,TGTGCCACCAGCAGAGATAAGGGGGCCGTACTCGGGGCCAACGTCCTGACTTTC
TRBV7-2,-,TRBD2,TRBJ2-1,CASSLVGLAGVYNEQFF,TGTGCCAGCAGCTTAGTGGGCCTAGCGGGAGTCTACAATGAGCAGTTCTTC
TRBV7-9,-,TRBD2,TRBJ2-7,CASSSYASGSPYEQYF,TGTGCCAGCAGCTCCTACGCTAGCGGATCTCCCTACGAGCAGTACTTC
TRBV5-1,-,-,TRBJ1-2,CASSPQEDYGYTF,TGCGCCAGCAGCCCACAGGAGGACTATGGCTACACCTTC
TRBV5-4,-,-,TRBJ1-1,CASSLTQGRYTEAFF,TGTGCCAGCAGCTTGACCCAGGGCCGGTACACTGAAGCTTTCTTT
TRBV5-1,once,-,TRBJ1-3,CASSFRTGNTIYF,TGCGCCAGCAGCTTCCGGACGGGGAACACCATATATTTT
TRBV12-3/TRBV12-4,-,TRBD1,TRBJ1-5,CASSWDSLGQPQHF,TGTGCCAGCAGTTGGGACAGCCTCGGTCAGCCCCAGCATTTT
TRBV9,-,-,TRBJ1-1,CASSVGGENTEAFF,TGTGCCAGCAGCGTAGGAGGGGAGAACACTGAAGCTTTCTTT
TRBV9,few,-,TRBJ1-3,CASSVGGIDNTIYF,TGTGCCAGCAGCGTAGGAGGGATCGACAACACCATATATTTT
TRBV6-6,-,-,TRBJ1-1,CASITGGNTEAFF,TGTGCCAGCATAACGGGTGGGAACACTGAAGCTTTCTTT
TRBV2,once,-,TRBJ2-7,CASNYRGTLDYEQYF,TGTGCCAGCAATTATCGTGGGACACTGGACTACGAGCAGTACTTC
TRBV6-2/TRBV6-3,few,-,TRBJ2-7,CASTKPHYEQYF,TGTGCCAGCACCAAACCCCACTACGAGCAGTACTTC
TRBV29-1,-,TRBD1,TRBJ2-5,CSVRQGQQETQYF,TGCAGCGTCCGACAGGGACAGCAAGAGACCCAGTACTTC
TRBV15,-,-,TRBJ1-6,CATGLDGSPLHF,TGTGCTACCGGCCTCGACGGTTCACCCCTCCACTTT
TRBV9,-,TRBD2,TRBJ2-5,CASSSVAGHQETQYF,TGTGCCAGCAGCAGTGTAGCGGGCCACCAAGAGACCCAGTACTTC
TRBV7-9,many,-,TRBJ2-7,CASSQPSRSYEQYF,TGTGCCAGCAGCCAACCGAGTCGGTCCTACGAGCAGTACTTC
TRBV5-1,-,-,TRBJ2-7,CASSSRTDPYEQYF,TGCGCCAGCAGCTCACGGACGGATCCCTACGAGCAGTACTTC
TRBV12-3/TRBV12-4,few,-,TRBJ1-1,CASALNTEAFF,TGTGCCAGCGCACTGAACACTGAAGCTTTCTTT
TRBV5-5,few,-,TRBJ2-2,CASSSGTDGTGELFF,TGTGCCAGCAGCTCCGGGACGGATGGAACCGGGGAGCTGTTTTTT
TRBV20-1,-,-,TRBJ1-4,CSAGQGSEKLFF,TGCAGTGCCGGGCAGGGGAGTGAAAAACTGTTTTTT
TRBV20-1,few,-,TRBJ1-1,CSADRRGTEAFF,TGCAGTGCGGACCGGCGGGGCACTGAAGCTTTCTTT